These 16 T cell receptor beta chains were sequenced from one sample in a study of T cell changes during pregnancy in multiple sclerosis. Repertoires were generated with immunoSEQ multiplex PCR, while TCRdb's copy carries only in-frame clones and drops some. This sample carries 39,000 or so clones, about 90% of them seen once, and the ten largest clones take about 12%. The specimen was CD8+ T cells from peripheral blood mononuclear cells, collected after pregnancy. Source of these receptors: a female donor with multiple sclerosis, enrolled in a pregnancy study.

V and J are TRBV2 and TRBJ2-7; possible D gene TRBD1, 6 bases. This CDR3 contains 11 residues. Germline V CDR1 and CDR2: SNHLY, FYNNEI. The ends were cut back, 8 bases at V and 5 bases at J, with 10 bases in the middle. CDR3 sequence reads: CASYEGDEQYF. The CDR3 bases are TGTGCCAGCTATGAGGGGGACGAGCAGTACTTC.

The chain joins TRBV9 to TRBJ2-7; no firm D call. CDR1 is SGDLS and CDR2 is YYNGEE in the germline V gene. There are 12 residues in the CDR3. Trimming removed 4 bases from V and 0 bases from J, with 5 bases in between. CDR3: CASSSSSYEQYF. The CDR3 DNA reads TGTGCCAGCAGCTCGAGCTCCTACGAGCAGTACTTC.

V is TRBV7-8 and J is TRBJ2-1; a possible D gene is TRBD2 (6 bases). The germline V and J ends were trimmed by 3 bases and 5 bases, with 11 bases remaining between them. The CDR3 extends over 14 amino acids. From germline, CDR1 is SGHVS and CDR2 FQNEAQ. The CDR3 nucleotides are TGTGCCAGCAGCTTCTTCACTAGCAACAATGAGCAGTTCTTC. Encoded protein: CASSFFTSNNEQFF.

This clone was detected once. J is TRBJ2-5 and V is TRBV21-1; TRBD1, the table's D call, was not compared with the DNA. TRBV21-1 is recorded as a pseudogene. This CDR3 contains 14 residues. CDR3 protein: CASSKDSPQETQYF. The CDR3 nucleotides are TGTGCCAGCAGCAAAGACAGCCCCCAAGAGACCCAGTACTTC.

The chain is built from TRBV7-3 and TRBJ1-2, with D uncertain. CDR1 and CDR2 (germline): SGHTA, FQGTGA. Trimming left V 5 bases short and J 4 bases short, with 20 bases between. This CDR3 has 16 amino acids. CDR3 DNA: TGTGCCAGCAGCCCACTCCCAGGCCGGATAACCTATGGCTACACCTTC. This sequence encodes CASSPLPGRITYGYTF.

The chain combines TRBV6-6 with TRBJ1-5; possible D gene TRBD1, 6 bases. The CDR3 runs to 16 residues. Germline values: CDR1 MNHNY, CDR2 SVGAGI (reference sequence). V lost 2 bases, J lost 6 bases, and 17 bases lay in between. This CDR3 reads CASSYKGGEGGQPQHF. CDR3 nucleotides: TGTGCCAGCAGTTACAAGGGGGGGGAAGGCGGTCAGCCCCAGCATTTT.

This chain connects TRBV2 to TRBJ2-7; 13 bases are shared with TRBD2. Trimming cost V 6 bases and J 2 bases; bases outside gene matches: 4. The CDR3 has 15 residues. CDR1 SNHLY and CDR2 FYNNEI come from the germline V gene. The CDR3 sequence: CASRPLAGGPYEQYF. Here the CDR3 DNA reads TGTGCCAGCAGACCACTAGCGGGAGGGCCCTACGAGCAGTACTTC.

This clone came up a few times. The chain combines TRBV2 with TRBJ1-2; D is unclear. Germline CDR1 reads SNHLY; CDR2 reads FYNNEI. Trimming removed 2 bases at V and 4 bases at J, with 20 bases between. The CDR3 consists of 17 residues. CDR3 in DNA: TGTGCCAGCAGTGAAACCCTTTACACCCCCGGCGGCTATGGCTACACCTTC. It encodes CASSETLYTPGGYGYTF.

The chain combines TRBV7-9 with TRBJ2-5; 8 bases line up with TRBD1. The V and J ends lost 5 bases and 4 bases, in that order; junction bases with no gene match: 6. The length of the CDR3 is 14 residues. The germline V gene encodes CDR1 SEHNR and CDR2 FQNEAQ (reference sequence). CDR3 region: CASSPTGAGETQYF. CDR3 DNA sequence: TGTGCCAGCAGCCCGACAGGGGCCGGAGAGACCCAGTACTTC.

By share, this clone counts as medium-sized. The V gene is TRBV5-1, the J gene TRBJ2-4, with 16 nucleotides matching TRBD2. Germline V gives CDR1 SGHRS, CDR2 YFSETQ. With V trimmed by 2 bases and J by 6 bases, 8 bases remained unmatched. The CDR3 runs to 18 residues. The CDR3 DNA reads TGCGCCAGCAGCTTCGGGACTAGCGGGAGGGATCGCGGAAACATTCAGTACTTC. Translating gives CASSFGTSGRDRGNIQYF.

The chain joins TRBV9 to TRBJ2-1, with TRBD1 matching 8 bases. CDR1 is SGDLS, CDR2 YYNGEE, per germline. After removal of 3 bases from V and 3 bases from J, the junction contained 8 bases not matched to a gene. CDR3 length: 16 residues. CDR3 residues: CASSELAGGYYNEQFF. The CDR3 DNA reads as TGTGCCAGCAGCGAACTGGCAGGGGGCTACTACAATGAGCAGTTCTTC.

The chain employs TRBV5-6 and TRBJ2-7; 13 positions match TRBD2. J lost 5 bases, V lost 4 bases, and 15 bases had no gene match. The CDR3 is 18 amino acids. Germline assignment: CDR1 SGHDT and CDR2 YYEEEE. The CDR3 spells CASSPGPQLAGGPHEQYF. Written as DNA, the CDR3 is TGTGCCAGCAGCCCGGGGCCCCAACTAGCGGGGGGGCCCCACGAGCAGTACTTC.

The chain carries TRBV29-1 and TRBJ2-7; 9 bases are shared with TRBD1. V lost 4 bases, J lost 7 bases, and 11 bases stayed unmatched. In germline, CDR1 is SQVTM, CDR2 ANQGSEA. This CDR3 has 14 residues. CDR3 in amino acids: CSVVGDRDLEEQYF. The CDR3 DNA is TGCAGCGTTGTGGGGGACAGGGATCTTGAAGAGCAGTACTTC.

The gene calls are TRBV28 and TRBJ1-2, with D hard to call. The CDR3 consists of 12 residues. The germline V gene has CDR1 MDHEN and CDR2 SYDVKM. Trimming left V 6 bases short and J 14 bases short, with 19 bases between. CDR3 nucleotide sequence: TGTGCCAGCAGCACCGATGGGCCGGAAGGAACCTTC. It codes for CASSTDGPEGTF.

This rearrangement joins TRBV6-4 to TRBJ2-3; D gene uncertain. This CDR3 spans 16 amino acids. The V gene lost 0 bases and the J gene lost 1 base, with 11 bases spanning the gap. Germline V CDR1 and CDR2: MRHNA, SNTAGT. The CDR3, as DNA: TGTGCCAGCAGTGACTCGGCTAGTTGGGGCACAGATACGCAGTATTTT. Translating gives CASSDSASWGTDTQYF.

J is TRBJ1-5 and V is TRBV27; D gene ambiguous. The germline V gene encodes CDR1 MNHEY and CDR2 SMNVEV (reference sequence). This CDR3 comprises 13 residues. V lost 1 base and J 6 bases, leaving 7 bases between the germline ends. The CDR3: CASSLYLAQPQHF. The CDR3 region has the DNA TGTGCCAGCAGTTTATATCTGGCTCAGCCCCAGCATTTT.